This T cell receptor (beta chain) was obtained from a study of blood T cell repertoires in COVID-19 (dated by TCRdb to about 2020). Regarding the research as a whole: Samples from collaborators originated in the United States, Italy and Spain and spanned both the acute and convalescent phases of COVID-19. The material from the prospective study consisted of cDNA or gDNA derived from T cells, B-cell-depleted T cells, or PBMCs. The dataset comprised deeply sampled blood TCRbeta repertoires from subjects exposed to, actively infected with, or recovered from COVID-19. The repertoires were made available in a free public database intended to serve as a resource for research on the immune response to SARS-CoV-2. Samples came from the ongoing ImmuneRACE study (first 160 participants) plus 1,254 subjects from 6 global collaborators. Sample metadata almost always included a de-identified subject ID, COVID-19 status, age in years and sex. HLA class I and class II types, where available, came from metadata supplied by the sample provider rather than from assay-based typing.

On this clone: What antigen it recognizes has not been identified. No quality values exist for individual bases; no much larger clone is one base distant.

The collaborating institutions used their own protocols to collect whole blood in K2EDTA tubes. For TCRbeta analysis, collaborators shipped samples in one of three forms: frozen whole blood, isolated PBMCs, or DNA extracted from either of those sample types. The full study reports these points: The quantity of clinical and demographic metadata differed by source and by participant and was supplied without curation.

TCRbeta CDR3 regions were amplified from genomic DNA using the immunoSEQ Assay, a bias-controlled multiplex PCR. In the paper's pipeline: The number of nucleated cells in each sample was estimated by amplification of reference gene primers within the assay. Sequence reads were collapsed and filtered to measure the absolute abundance of every unique TCRbeta CDR3 rearrangement. For each sample, productive Simpson clonality was calculated as the square root of Simpson's diversity index across productive rearrangements. TCRdb took over this immuneACCESS table, retaining in-frame rearrangements with V and J assigned. Such tables are incomplete; in checked studies, under half of the missing clones stem from an unresolved V gene, and the remainder is unexplained. D and trimming come from the DNA, and the V and J calls and clone size come from that table. This sample is represented by 130,000 or so clones; around 80% of them were singletons. In total, the top ten clones hold 10% to 15% of the sample.

This TCR came from an older woman with acute or convalescent COVID-19. Sequencing was done on a sample of peripheral blood.

Read as DNA, the sequence is TGTGCCAGCAGTGAAGACGGGACAGTCTATGGCTACACCTTC. This is translated as CASSEDGTVYGYTF. Rearrangement joined TRBV6-1 to TRBJ1-2; TRBD1 matches 7 bases in the middle. Per the germline V gene, MNHNS is the CDR1 and SASEGT is the CDR2. The CDR3 goes from the cysteine to the phenylalanine over 14 residues. Left in the record is the CDR3 DNA by itself, 42 bases read in frame from the first base. Trimming accounts for 1 base at V and 4 bases at J, while the number of junction bases matched to no gene is 3.